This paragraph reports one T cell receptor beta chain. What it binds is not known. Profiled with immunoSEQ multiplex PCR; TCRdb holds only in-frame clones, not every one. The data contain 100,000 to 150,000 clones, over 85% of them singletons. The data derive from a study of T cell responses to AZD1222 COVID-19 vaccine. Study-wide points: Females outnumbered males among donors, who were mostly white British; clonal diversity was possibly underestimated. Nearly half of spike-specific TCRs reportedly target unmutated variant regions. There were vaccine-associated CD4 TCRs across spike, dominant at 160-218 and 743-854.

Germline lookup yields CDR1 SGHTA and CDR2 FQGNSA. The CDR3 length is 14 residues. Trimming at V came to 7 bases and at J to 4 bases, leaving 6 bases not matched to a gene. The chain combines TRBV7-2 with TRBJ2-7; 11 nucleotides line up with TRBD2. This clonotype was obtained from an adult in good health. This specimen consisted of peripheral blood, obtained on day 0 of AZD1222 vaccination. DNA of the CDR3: TGTGCCAGCACCCTAGCGGGAGGACCATACGAGCAGTACTTC. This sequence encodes CASTLAGGPYEQYF. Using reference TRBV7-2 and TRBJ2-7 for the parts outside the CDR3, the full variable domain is GAGVSQSPSNKVTEKGKDVELRCDPISGHTALYWYRQSLGQGLEFLIYFQGNSAPDKSGLPSDRFSAERTGGSVSTLTIQRTQQEDSAVYLCASTLAGGPYEQYFGPGTRLTVT.